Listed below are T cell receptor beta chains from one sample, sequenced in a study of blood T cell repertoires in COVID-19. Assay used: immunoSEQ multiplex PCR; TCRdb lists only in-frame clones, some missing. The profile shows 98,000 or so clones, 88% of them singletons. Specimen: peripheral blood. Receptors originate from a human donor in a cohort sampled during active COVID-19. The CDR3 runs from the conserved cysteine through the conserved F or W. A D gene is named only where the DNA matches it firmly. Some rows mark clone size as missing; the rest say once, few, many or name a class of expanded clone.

CDR3 protein: CASSPRNPMNTEAFF
CDR3 DNA: TGTGCCAGCAGCCCGCGAAACCCCATGAACACTGAAGCTTTCTTT
V gene: TRBV7-9
clone size: NA
J gene: TRBJ1-1
D gene: NA

CDR3 protein: CASSRRLAGGAQETQYF
CDR3 DNA: TGTGCCAGCAGCCGAAGACTAGCGGGGGGAGCCCAAGAGACCCAGTACTTC
V gene: TRBV3-1/TRBV3-2
clone size: NA
J gene: TRBJ2-5
D gene: TRBD2

CDR3 protein: CASSPQETGLYEQYF
CDR3 DNA: TGTGCCAGCTCACCACAAGAGACAGGGCTCTACGAGCAGTACTTC
V gene: TRBV18
clone size: NA
J gene: TRBJ2-7
D gene: TRBD1

CDR3 protein: CASSLAYTSGRRLDEQFF
CDR3 DNA: TGTGCCAGCAGCTTAGCGTATACTAGCGGGAGACGCTTGGATGAGCAGTTCTTC
V gene: TRBV7-2
clone size: few
J gene: TRBJ2-1
D gene: TRBD2

CDR3 protein: CASSQVQGAGGYTF
CDR3 DNA: TGTGCCAGCAGCCAAGTTCAGGGGGCAGGTGGCTACACCTTC
V gene: TRBV4-2
clone size: NA
J gene: TRBJ1-2
D gene: TRBD1

CDR3 protein: CATSRVGVPQPQHF
CDR3 DNA: TGTGCCACCAGCAGGGTAGGGGTTCCTCAGCCCCAGCATTTT
V gene: TRBV15
clone size: few
J gene: TRBJ1-5
D gene: NA

CDR3 protein: CASSPRTGPGNTIYF
CDR3 DNA: TGCGCCAGCAGCCCTCGGACAGGCCCTGGAAACACCATATATTTT
V gene: TRBV4-1
clone size: NA
J gene: TRBJ1-3
D gene: TRBD1

CDR3 protein: CASSLARETYEQYF
CDR3 DNA: TGTGCCAGCAGCTTAGCGCGCGAGACCTACGAGCAGTACTTC
V gene: TRBV7-6
clone size: NA
J gene: TRBJ2-7
D gene: NA

CDR3 protein: CASSLAWRRTGGDIQYF
CDR3 DNA: TGTGCCAGCAGCTTAGCATGGAGGAGGACAGGGGGGGACATTCAGTACTTC
V gene: TRBV11-1
clone size: NA
J gene: TRBJ2-4
D gene: TRBD1

CDR3 protein: CASSQEWGPNQPQHF
CDR3 DNA: TGTGCCAGCAGCCAAGAATGGGGGCCCAATCAGCCCCAGCATTTT
V gene: TRBV3-1/TRBV3-2
clone size: NA
J gene: TRBJ1-5
D gene: NA

CDR3 protein: CASGLVFERGLRFYIGFGYTF
CDR3 DNA: TGTGCTAGTGGTTTGGTATTTGAGAGGGGGCTGCGATTTTATATCGGTTTTGGCTACACCTTC
V gene: TRBV12-5
clone size: NA
J gene: TRBJ1-2
D gene: TRBD1

CDR3 protein: CASSLQGGTDTQYF
CDR3 DNA: TGTGCCAGCAGCTTACAGGGTGGCACAGATACGCAGTATTTT
V gene: TRBV11-2
clone size: NA
J gene: TRBJ2-3
D gene: NA

CDR3 protein: CASSLDRAYNSPLHF
CDR3 DNA: TGTGCCAGCAGCTTAGACAGAGCTTATAATTCACCCCTCCACTTT
V gene: TRBV7-2
clone size: NA
J gene: TRBJ1-6
D gene: NA

CDR3 protein: CASSRQGNTDTQYF
CDR3 DNA: TGTGCCAGTAGTAGGCAGGGTAACACAGATACGCAGTATTTT
V gene: TRBV19
clone size: NA
J gene: TRBJ2-3
D gene: NA

CDR3 protein: CASSLRGGTEAFF
CDR3 DNA: TGTGCCAGCAGTTTGAGGGGGGGCACTGAAGCTTTCTTT
V gene: TRBV12-3/TRBV12-4
clone size: NA
J gene: TRBJ1-1
D gene: NA

CDR3 protein: CASSPPSGSTDTQYF
CDR3 DNA: TGTGCCAGCTCACCTCCTAGCGGTAGCACAGATACGCAGTATTTT
V gene: TRBV18
clone size: once
J gene: TRBJ2-3
D gene: TRBD2

CDR3 protein: CASSLDSPNSPLHF
CDR3 DNA: TGTGCCAGCAGCCTTGACAGCCCCAATTCACCCCTCCACTTT
V gene: TRBV14
clone size: few
J gene: TRBJ1-6
D gene: NA

CDR3 protein: CASSIRPGLAGADEQFF
CDR3 DNA: TGTGCCAGTAGTATCAGGCCCGGACTAGCGGGAGCGGATGAGCAGTTCTTC
V gene: TRBV19
clone size: NA
J gene: TRBJ2-1
D gene: TRBD2

CDR3 protein: CASAFSGADTIYF
CDR3 DNA: TGTGCTAGTGCTTTCAGCGGGGCCGACACCATATATTTT
V gene: TRBV12-5
clone size: NA
J gene: TRBJ1-3
D gene: NA

CDR3 protein: CASSVVAGGYNEQFF
CDR3 DNA: TGTGCCAGCAGCGTAGTGGCGGGAGGGTACAATGAGCAGTTCTTC
V gene: TRBV9
clone size: once
J gene: TRBJ2-1
D gene: TRBD2

CDR3 protein: CAISVSGNTEAFF
CDR3 DNA: TGTGCCATCAGTGTCAGCGGTAACACTGAAGCTTTCTTT
V gene: TRBV10-3
clone size: once
J gene: TRBJ1-1
D gene: NA

CDR3 protein: CASSLTQGAGYTF
CDR3 DNA: TGTGCCAGCAGCCTAACCCAGGGGGCAGGCTACACCTTC
V gene: TRBV3-1/TRBV3-2
clone size: once
J gene: TRBJ1-2
D gene: TRBD1

CDR3 protein: CASARDRGFYEQYF
CDR3 DNA: TGTGCCAGCGCCCGGGACAGGGGGTTCTACGAGCAGTACTTC
V gene: TRBV28
clone size: NA
J gene: TRBJ2-7
D gene: TRBD1

CDR3 protein: CASSAGWNYGYTF
CDR3 DNA: TGTGCCAGTAGCGCAGGGTGGAACTATGGCTACACCTTC
V gene: TRBV19
clone size: NA
J gene: TRBJ1-2
D gene: NA

CDR3 protein: CASSRAQGEKLFF
CDR3 DNA: TGTGCCAGCAGCCGGGCGCAGGGTGAAAAACTGTTTTTT
V gene: TRBV7-2
clone size: NA
J gene: TRBJ1-4
D gene: NA

CDR3 protein: CASSQDWGPITDTQYF
CDR3 DNA: TGTGCCAGCAGCCAAGATTGGGGGCCGATCACAGATACGCAGTATTTT
V gene: TRBV3-1/TRBV3-2
clone size: NA
J gene: TRBJ2-3
D gene: NA

CDR3 protein: CASSLGQGYNQPQHF
CDR3 DNA: TGTGCCAGCAGCTTGGGGCAGGGATACAATCAGCCCCAGCATTTT
V gene: TRBV5-6
clone size: NA
J gene: TRBJ1-5
D gene: NA

CDR3 protein: CASSFVSGRDYNEQFF
CDR3 DNA: TGTGCCAGCAGTTTTGTTAGCGGGAGGGACTACAATGAGCAGTTCTTC
V gene: TRBV7-8
clone size: NA
J gene: TRBJ2-1
D gene: TRBD2

CDR3 protein: CSVEITVALEAFF
CDR3 DNA: TGCAGCGTTGAAATAACCGTGGCCCTTGAAGCTTTCTTT
V gene: TRBV29-1
clone size: NA
J gene: TRBJ1-1
D gene: NA

CDR3 protein: CASSEEGTSNEQFF
CDR3 DNA: TGTGCCAGCAGTGAAGAAGGGACTAGCAATGAGCAGTTCTTC
V gene: TRBV2
clone size: NA
J gene: TRBJ2-1
D gene: TRBD2

CDR3 protein: CASSPGRQYEQYF
CDR3 DNA: TGTGCCAGCTCACCAGGGAGGCAGTACGAGCAGTACTTC
V gene: TRBV18
clone size: NA
J gene: TRBJ2-7
D gene: NA

CDR3 protein: CASSQDPAGTYEQYF
CDR3 DNA: TGCGCCAGCAGCCAAGATCCCGCAGGTACCTACGAGCAGTACTTC
V gene: TRBV4-1
clone size: NA
J gene: TRBJ2-7
D gene: NA

CDR3 protein: CASSVGATGGFIGYTF
CDR3 DNA: TGTGCCAGCAGCGTAGGCGCGACAGGGGGTTTTATTGGCTACACCTTC
V gene: TRBV9
clone size: NA
J gene: TRBJ1-2
D gene: TRBD1

CDR3 protein: CASSLFEGDEQFF
CDR3 DNA: TGCGCCAGCAGCTTGTTCGAGGGCGATGAGCAGTTCTTC
V gene: TRBV5-1
clone size: NA
J gene: TRBJ2-1
D gene: NA

CDR3 protein: CASRPLAYSSYNEQFF
CDR3 DNA: TGCGCCAGCAGGCCTCTAGCGTACAGCTCCTACAATGAGCAGTTCTTC
V gene: TRBV5-1
clone size: NA
J gene: TRBJ2-1
D gene: NA

CDR3 protein: CASSGDYSYEQYF
CDR3 DNA: TGTGCCAGCAGTGGGGACTACTCCTACGAGCAGTACTTC
V gene: TRBV2
clone size: few
J gene: TRBJ2-7
D gene: TRBD2

CDR3 protein: CASSPSTGVDGYTF
CDR3 DNA: TGTGCCAGCAGCCCATCGACAGGGGTGGATGGCTACACCTTC
V gene: TRBV3-1/TRBV3-2
clone size: NA
J gene: TRBJ1-2
D gene: TRBD1

CDR3 protein: CASRSDQPPQHF
CDR3 DNA: TGTGCCAGCAGAAGCGACCAGCCGCCCCAGCATTTT
V gene: TRBV2
clone size: NA
J gene: TRBJ1-5
D gene: NA

CDR3 protein: CASSSGLAGMGETQYF
CDR3 DNA: TGTGCCAGCAGCTCTGGACTAGCGGGGATGGGGGAGACCCAGTACTTC
V gene: TRBV5-4
clone size: NA
J gene: TRBJ2-5
D gene: TRBD2

CDR3 protein: CASSQEAAVRGYTF
CDR3 DNA: TGTGCCAGCAGCCAAGAAGCGGCAGTTAGAGGCTACACCTTC
V gene: TRBV3-1/TRBV3-2
clone size: NA
J gene: TRBJ1-2
D gene: NA

CDR3 protein: CASSLGVAAGEGTGETQYF
CDR3 DNA: TGTGCCAGCAGCTTAGGGGTTGCAGCGGGAGAGGGTACAGGAGAGACCCAGTACTTC
V gene: TRBV7-9
clone size: NA
J gene: TRBJ2-5
D gene: TRBD2

CDR3 protein: CASGGGWDAQYF
CDR3 DNA: TGTGCCAGCGGGGGCGGGTGGGATGCGCAGTATTTT
V gene: TRBV5-6
clone size: NA
J gene: TRBJ2-3
D gene: NA

CDR3 protein: CASSREGLSTEAFF
CDR3 DNA: TGTGCCAGCAGTCGGGAGGGATTAAGCACTGAAGCTTTCTTT
V gene: TRBV13
clone size: once
J gene: TRBJ1-1
D gene: NA

CDR3 protein: CASSPDREGQPQHF
CDR3 DNA: TGCGCCAGCAGCCCGGACAGGGAAGGGCAGCCCCAGCATTTT
V gene: TRBV5-1
clone size: NA
J gene: TRBJ1-5
D gene: TRBD1

CDR3 protein: CASSPRPERNEQYF
CDR3 DNA: TGTGCCAGCAGCCCCCGGCCCGAGCGAAACGAGCAGTACTTC
V gene: TRBV11-2
clone size: NA
J gene: TRBJ2-7
D gene: NA

CDR3 protein: CASSFGSGQGGLGEQYF
CDR3 DNA: TGTGCCAGCAGCTTTGGTTCGGGACAGGGGGGTCTTGGGGAGCAGTACTTC
V gene: TRBV7-9
clone size: NA
J gene: TRBJ2-7
D gene: TRBD1

CDR3 protein: CASSIVSLSGSTQYF
CDR3 DNA: TGTGCCAGTAGTATAGTTTCCCTTAGCGGGTCGACGCAGTATTTT
V gene: TRBV19
clone size: NA
J gene: TRBJ2-3
D gene: TRBD2

CDR3 protein: CASSLALAGVYNEQFF
CDR3 DNA: TGTGCCAGCAGCTTGGCCCTAGCGGGGGTCTACAATGAGCAGTTCTTC
V gene: TRBV5-5
clone size: NA
J gene: TRBJ2-1
D gene: TRBD2

CDR3 protein: CASSLVAGDNSPLHF
CDR3 DNA: TGTGCCAGCAGCTTAGTGGCAGGTGATAATTCACCCCTCCACTTT
V gene: TRBV7-9
clone size: few
J gene: TRBJ1-6
D gene: NA

CDR3 protein: CASSESLAGNEQFF
CDR3 DNA: TGTGCCAGCAGTGAGAGTCTAGCGGGAAATGAGCAGTTCTTC
V gene: TRBV6-4
clone size: few
J gene: TRBJ2-1
D gene: TRBD2

CDR3 protein: CASSLDRGSNEQYF
CDR3 DNA: TGTGCCAGCAGTCTCGACAGGGGTTCCAACGAGCAGTACTTC
V gene: TRBV28
clone size: once
J gene: TRBJ2-7
D gene: TRBD1

CDR3 protein: CASSSRDRVYGYTF
CDR3 DNA: TGTGCCAGCAGCTCCCGGGACAGGGTCTATGGCTACACCTTC
V gene: TRBV7-8
clone size: NA
J gene: TRBJ1-2
D gene: TRBD1

CDR3 protein: CASGGWREREGYTF
CDR3 DNA: TGTGCCAGCGGGGGGTGGAGGGAAAGGGAAGGCTACACCTTC
V gene: TRBV6-5
clone size: NA
J gene: TRBJ1-2
D gene: NA

CDR3 protein: CASSLRNAYEQYF
CDR3 DNA: TGTGCCAGCAGCTTGAGAAATGCCTACGAGCAGTACTTC
V gene: TRBV12-3/TRBV12-4
clone size: NA
J gene: TRBJ2-7
D gene: NA

CDR3 protein: CASSNKRGYNTGELFF
CDR3 DNA: TGTGCCAGCAGCAATAAGCGGGGATACAACACCGGGGAGCTGTTTTTT
V gene: TRBV21-1
clone size: NA
J gene: TRBJ2-2
D gene: NA

CDR3 protein: CASSPSGQGEAFF
CDR3 DNA: TGCGCCAGCAGCCCTTCCGGACAGGGGGAAGCTTTCTTT
V gene: TRBV10-2
clone size: NA
J gene: TRBJ1-1
D gene: TRBD1

CDR3 protein: CASSTSGNTGELFF
CDR3 DNA: TGTGCCAGTAGTACGTCAGGGAACACCGGGGAGCTGTTTTTT
V gene: TRBV19
clone size: NA
J gene: TRBJ2-2
D gene: NA

CDR3 protein: CASSFNENTQYF
CDR3 DNA: TGTGCCAGCAGCTTTAACGAGAATACGCAGTATTTT
V gene: TRBV5-8
clone size: NA
J gene: TRBJ2-3
D gene: NA

CDR3 protein: CASSLGGANEQFF
CDR3 DNA: TGCGCCAGCAGCTTGGGCGGGGCCAATGAGCAGTTCTTC
V gene: TRBV5-1
clone size: NA
J gene: TRBJ2-1
D gene: NA

CDR3 protein: CASSQEPHLSNEQFF
CDR3 DNA: TGTGCCAGCAGCCAAGAACCTCACCTATCTAATGAGCAGTTCTTC
V gene: TRBV3-1/TRBV3-2
clone size: NA
J gene: TRBJ2-1
D gene: NA